What follows are 4 T cell receptor beta chains derived from one specimen sequenced in a study of response to subunit inactivated influenza vaccine. A single record per CDR3 protein comes from TCRdb applying MiXCR to the RT-PCR reads. The table shows 600,000 to 850,000 distinct CDR3 sequences, with roughly 15% occurring only once. This material consisted of PBMCs from blood, taken about 14 days before vaccination. The receptors originated from a man aged 50-60 years who received an inactivated influenza vaccine.

This clonotype was counted between two and nine times. The chain recombines TRBV29-1 with TRBJ2-3; 9 nucleotides match TRBD1. Germline V gene data show CDR1 as SQVTM and CDR2 as ANQGSEA. The trim removed 6 bases at V and 4 bases at J, leaving 8 bases unmatched. The length of the CDR3 is 14 residues. The CDR3 here is CSVDGTGRPDTQYF. Here the CDR3 DNA reads TGCAGCGTAGACGGGACAGGGAGGCCAGATACGCAGTATTTT.

With regard to this clonotype: Being one base from a much bigger clone, this may be a read error. The rearrangement links TRBV5-1 to TRBJ2-7; D gene ambiguous. Germline CDR1 and CDR2: SGHRS and YFSETQ. CDR3 length: 15 amino acids. The CDR3 nucleotides read TGCGCCAGCAGCTTGGCATCTGGCGTAACCTACGAGCATTACTTC. It codes for CASSLASGVTYEHYF.

This clonotype appeared a few times. V is TRBV4-2 and J is TRBJ1-1; 8 positions agree with TRBD1. The germline CDR1 and CDR2 sequences are LGHNA and YNFKEQ. Germline trimming cut 4 bases from V and 7 bases from J; bases unmatched to any gene: 17. This CDR3 contains 17 residues. CDR3 amino acids: CASSPTPSRGREIEAFF. The CDR3 DNA follows: TGTGCCAGCAGCCCGACTCCCAGCAGGGGGCGCGAGATTGAAGCTTTCTTT.

This clonotype was picked up a small number of times. The chain joins TRBV20-1 to TRBJ2-5; D might be TRBD2 (5 bases). Trimming cost V 3 bases and J 9 bases, with 11 bases left between them. The CDR3 length is 11 residues. Germline V gene data show CDR1 as DFQATT and CDR2 as SNEGSKA (reference sequence). In nucleotides, the CDR3 is TGCAGTGCTAGGCCGAGGGAAGCCCAGTACTTC. This sequence encodes CSARPREAQYF.